These 7 T cell receptor beta chains came from one sample sequenced in a study of shared clonotypes between healthy human individuals. Sequencing used immunoSEQ multiplex PCR; TCRdb keeps in-frame clones, though not all of them. The table shows 2 million to 3 million clones, with 93% occurring only once. Sequencing was carried out using naive CD4+ T cells from PBMCs. Subset specified: CD45RA+ positively selected. All receptors come from a man aged 18-30 years in good health. Some clones in this sample may be carry-over from other donors' samples.

The chain uses TRBV15 and TRBJ2-4; 11 bases align to TRBD1. Looked up from germline, CDR1 is LNHNV and CDR2 is YYDKDF (reference sequence). The CDR3 consists of 16 residues. V was pared by 6 bases and J by 4 bases, with 8 bases of the junction left unmatched. DNA of the CDR3: TGTGCCACCAGGGAAAGGGGGACAGGGGGTAAAAACATTCAGTACTTC. It codes for CATRERGTGGKNIQYF.

The V gene is TRBV11-2, the J gene TRBJ2-7; no clear D gene. In germline, CDR1 is SGHAT, CDR2 FQNNGV. V was trimmed by 5 bases and J by 5 bases, leaving 16 bases between them. The CDR3 runs 14 residues. The chain's CDR3 is CASSPISRNHEQYF. In DNA form, the CDR3 reads TGTGCCAGCAGCCCCATCTCTCGAAACCACGAGCAGTACTTC.

This rearrangement joins TRBV6-6 to TRBJ2-1; TRBD2 aligns across 13 bases. The germline V gene encodes CDR1 MNHNY and CDR2 SVGAGI (reference sequence). The CDR3 runs to 16 residues. The ends lost 4 bases at V and 7 bases at J; junction bases unmatched: 7. The CDR3 nucleotides are TGTGCCAGCAGTTCAGAACTAGCGGGAGGGCTTAATGAGCAGTTCTTC. Amino acid sequence: CASSSELAGGLNEQFF.

This clone was picked up a small number of times. J is TRBJ1-1 and V is TRBV5-1; D remains unclear. The germline V and J ends were trimmed by 5 bases and 9 bases, with 17 bases remaining between them. The germline V gene has CDR1 SGHRS and CDR2 YFSETQ. The CDR3 covers 13 residues. The CDR3 region is CASSLRVGGKAFF. CDR3 nucleotides: TGCGCCAGCAGTCTGCGGGTTGGTGGTAAAGCTTTCTTT.

This clone was observed a few times. This chain links TRBV18 with TRBJ1-1; the D gene is possibly TRBD1 (6 bases). The CDR3 covers 14 residues. Germline CDR1 and CDR2: KGHSH and LQKENI. Trimming shortened V by 5 bases and J by 4 bases, and 14 bases separated the two germline ends. CDR3 in amino acids: CASSWDRGGTEAFF. The DNA of the CDR3 is TGTGCCAGCTCATGGGACCGAGGGGGCACTGAAGCTTTCTTT.

The V gene is TRBV7-2, the J gene TRBJ2-7; 11 bases line up with TRBD2. J lost 2 bases, V lost 2 bases, and 11 bases had no gene match. The CDR3 loop spans 18 amino acids. Germline V lookup: CDR1 SGHTA, CDR2 FQGNSA. CDR3 in DNA: TGTGCCAGCAGCTTACCGGCTGGACTAGCGGGCGTAACCTACGAGCAGTACTTC. Protein: CASSLPAGLAGVTYEQYF.

The chain is built from TRBV14 and TRBJ1-1; D remains ambiguous. Trimming left V 3 bases short and J 1 base short, with 21 bases between. Germline CDR1 SGHDN, CDR2 FVKESK. The CDR3 sequence is 18 residues long. In DNA, the CDR3 is TGTGCCAGCAGCCACCAAAAGATATGGGAACTGAGGAACACTGAAGCTTTCTTT. Protein sequence: CASSHQKIWELRNTEAFF.